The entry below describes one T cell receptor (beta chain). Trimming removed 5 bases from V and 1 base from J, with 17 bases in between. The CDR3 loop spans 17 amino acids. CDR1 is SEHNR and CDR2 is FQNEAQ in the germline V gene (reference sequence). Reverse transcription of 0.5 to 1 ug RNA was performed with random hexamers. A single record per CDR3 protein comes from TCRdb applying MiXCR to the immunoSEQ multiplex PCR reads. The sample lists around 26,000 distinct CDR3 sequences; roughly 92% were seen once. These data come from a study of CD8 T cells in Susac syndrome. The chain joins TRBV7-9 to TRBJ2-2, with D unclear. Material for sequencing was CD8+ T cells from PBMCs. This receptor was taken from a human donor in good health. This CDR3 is CASSPFGEAENTGELFF. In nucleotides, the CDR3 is TGTGCCAGCAGCCCCTTTGGAGAAGCCGAGAACACCGGGGAGCTGTTTTTT. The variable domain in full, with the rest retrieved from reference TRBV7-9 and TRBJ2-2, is DTGVSQNPRHKITKRGQNVTFRCDPISEHNRLYWYRQTLGQGPEFLTYFQNEAQLEKSRLLSDRFSAERPKGSFSTLEIQRTEQGDSAMYLCASSPFGEAENTGELFFGEGSRLTVL.